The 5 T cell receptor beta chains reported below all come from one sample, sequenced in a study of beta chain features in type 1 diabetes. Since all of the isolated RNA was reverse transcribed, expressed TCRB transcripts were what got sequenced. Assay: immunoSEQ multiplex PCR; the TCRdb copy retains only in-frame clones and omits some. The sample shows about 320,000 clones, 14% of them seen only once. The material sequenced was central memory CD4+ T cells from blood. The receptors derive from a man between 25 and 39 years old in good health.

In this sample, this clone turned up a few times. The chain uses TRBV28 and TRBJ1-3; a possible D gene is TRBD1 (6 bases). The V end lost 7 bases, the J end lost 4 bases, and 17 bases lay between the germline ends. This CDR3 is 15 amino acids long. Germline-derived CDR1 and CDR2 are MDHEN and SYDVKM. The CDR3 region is CASTPGHLRGNTIYF. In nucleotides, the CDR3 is TGTGCCAGCACCCCGGGACACCTGCGGGGAAACACCATATATTTT.

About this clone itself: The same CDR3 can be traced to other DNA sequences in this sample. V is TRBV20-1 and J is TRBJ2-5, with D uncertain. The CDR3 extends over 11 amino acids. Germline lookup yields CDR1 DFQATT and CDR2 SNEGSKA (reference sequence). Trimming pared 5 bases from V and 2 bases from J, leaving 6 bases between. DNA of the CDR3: TGCAGTGCTCCGCTACAAGAGACCCAGTACTTC. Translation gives CSAPLQETQYF.

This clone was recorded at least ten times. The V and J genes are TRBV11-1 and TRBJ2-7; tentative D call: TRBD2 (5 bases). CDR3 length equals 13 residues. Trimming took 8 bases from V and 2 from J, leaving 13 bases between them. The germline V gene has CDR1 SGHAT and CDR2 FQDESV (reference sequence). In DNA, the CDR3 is TGTGCCAGCTCGGTGGACGGGACCTACGAGCAGTACGTC. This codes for CASSVDGTYEQYV.

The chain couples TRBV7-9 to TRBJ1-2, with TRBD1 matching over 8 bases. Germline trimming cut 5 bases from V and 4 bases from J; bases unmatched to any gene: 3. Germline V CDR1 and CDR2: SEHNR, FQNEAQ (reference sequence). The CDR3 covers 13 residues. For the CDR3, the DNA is TGTGCCAGCAGCCCCAGGGGGCCCTATGGCTACACCTTC. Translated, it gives CASSPRGPYGYTF.

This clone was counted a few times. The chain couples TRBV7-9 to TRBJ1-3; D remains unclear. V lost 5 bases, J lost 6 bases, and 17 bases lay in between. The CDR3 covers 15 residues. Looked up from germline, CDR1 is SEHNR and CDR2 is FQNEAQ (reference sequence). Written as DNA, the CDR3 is TGTGCCAGCAGCGTGGAAAGACACTTTGTAAACACCATATATTTT. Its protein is CASSVERHFVNTIYF.